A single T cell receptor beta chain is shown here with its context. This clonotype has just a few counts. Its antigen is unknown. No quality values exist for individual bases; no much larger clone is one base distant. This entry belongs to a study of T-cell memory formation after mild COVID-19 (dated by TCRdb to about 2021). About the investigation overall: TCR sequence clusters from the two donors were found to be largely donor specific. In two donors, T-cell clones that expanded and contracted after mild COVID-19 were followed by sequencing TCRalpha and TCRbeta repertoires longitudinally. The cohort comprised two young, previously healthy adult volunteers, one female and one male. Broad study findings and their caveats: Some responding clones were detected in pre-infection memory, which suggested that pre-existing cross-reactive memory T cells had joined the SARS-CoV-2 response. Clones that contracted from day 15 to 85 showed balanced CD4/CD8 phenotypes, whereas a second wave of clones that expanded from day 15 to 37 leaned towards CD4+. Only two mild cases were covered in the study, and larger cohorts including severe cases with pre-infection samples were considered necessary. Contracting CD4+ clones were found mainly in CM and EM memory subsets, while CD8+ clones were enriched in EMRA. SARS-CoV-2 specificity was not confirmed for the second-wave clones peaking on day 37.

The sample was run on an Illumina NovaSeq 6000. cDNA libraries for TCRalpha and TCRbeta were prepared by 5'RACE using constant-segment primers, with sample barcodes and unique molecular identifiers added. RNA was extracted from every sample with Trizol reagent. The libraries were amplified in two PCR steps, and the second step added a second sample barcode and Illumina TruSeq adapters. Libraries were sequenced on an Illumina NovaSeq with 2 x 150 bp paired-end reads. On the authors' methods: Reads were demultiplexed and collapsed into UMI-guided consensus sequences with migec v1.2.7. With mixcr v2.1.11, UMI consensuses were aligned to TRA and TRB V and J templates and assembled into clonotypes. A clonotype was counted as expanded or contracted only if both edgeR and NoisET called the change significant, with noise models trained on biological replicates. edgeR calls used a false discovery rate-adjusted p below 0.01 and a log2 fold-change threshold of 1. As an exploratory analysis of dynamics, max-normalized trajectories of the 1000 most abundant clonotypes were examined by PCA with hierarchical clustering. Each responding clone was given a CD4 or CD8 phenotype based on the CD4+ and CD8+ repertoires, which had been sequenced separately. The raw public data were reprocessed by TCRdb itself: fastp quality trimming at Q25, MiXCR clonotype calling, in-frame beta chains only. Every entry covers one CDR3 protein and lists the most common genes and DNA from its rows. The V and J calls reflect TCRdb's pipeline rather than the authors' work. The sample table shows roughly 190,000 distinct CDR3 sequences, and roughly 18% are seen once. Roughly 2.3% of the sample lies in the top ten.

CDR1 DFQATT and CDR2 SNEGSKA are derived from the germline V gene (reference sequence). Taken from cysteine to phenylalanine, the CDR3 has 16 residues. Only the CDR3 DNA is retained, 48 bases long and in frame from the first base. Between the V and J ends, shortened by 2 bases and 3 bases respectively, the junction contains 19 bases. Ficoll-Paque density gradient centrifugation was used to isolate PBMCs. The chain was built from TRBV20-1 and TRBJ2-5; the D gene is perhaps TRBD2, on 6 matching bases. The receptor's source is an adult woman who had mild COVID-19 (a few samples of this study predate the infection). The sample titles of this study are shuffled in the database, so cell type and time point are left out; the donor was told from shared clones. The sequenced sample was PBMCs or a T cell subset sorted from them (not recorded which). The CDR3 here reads CSARNGSGAGKETQYF. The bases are TGCAGTGCTAGAAACGGGTCCGGGGCGGGAAAAGAGACCCAGTACTTC.